This record looks at one TCR beta chain sequence and its context. Its antigen is currently unknown. V shed 4 bases and J 0 bases; nucleotides not matched to a gene: 7. Per germline, CDR1 MDHEN and CDR2 SYDVKM. CDR3 length equals 17 residues. The data are from a study of cytomegalovirus exposure and HLA in healthy donors. Overall study findings and caveats: TCR beta chains associated with HLA were, in a later analysis, more clonally expanded than equally common others. Most TCR beta V segments were productive about 90% or about 30% of the time in an earlier analysis.

Primers: 60 Vbeta forward and 13 Jbeta reverse. Clones were sequenced by immunoSEQ multiplex PCR, and TCRdb holds only the in-frame ones, with some missing. The table includes roughly 100,000 clones, approximately 77% detected once. This chain connects TRBV28 to TRBJ1-4; 8 bases agree with TRBD1. This clonotype was sampled from a male donor in good health and CMV-seropositive. The sequenced sample consisted of PBMCs. DNA for the CDR3: TGTGCCAGCAGTTCCCCAGGACAGGGAGCAACTAATGAAAAACTGTTTTTT. Translating it yields CASSSPGQGATNEKLFF.